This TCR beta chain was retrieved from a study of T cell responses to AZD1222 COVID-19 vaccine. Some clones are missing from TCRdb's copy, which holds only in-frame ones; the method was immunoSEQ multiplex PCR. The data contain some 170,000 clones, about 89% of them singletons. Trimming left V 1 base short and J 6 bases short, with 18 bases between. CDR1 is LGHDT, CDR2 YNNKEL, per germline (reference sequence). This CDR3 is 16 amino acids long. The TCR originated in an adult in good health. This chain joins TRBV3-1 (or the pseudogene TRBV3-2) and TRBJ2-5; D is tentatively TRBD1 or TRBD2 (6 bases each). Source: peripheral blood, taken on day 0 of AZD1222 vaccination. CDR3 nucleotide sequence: TGTGCCAGCAGCCAAGCGGGGGCAGGGTTGGGAAAGACCCAGTACTTC. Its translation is CASSQAGAGLGKTQYF.